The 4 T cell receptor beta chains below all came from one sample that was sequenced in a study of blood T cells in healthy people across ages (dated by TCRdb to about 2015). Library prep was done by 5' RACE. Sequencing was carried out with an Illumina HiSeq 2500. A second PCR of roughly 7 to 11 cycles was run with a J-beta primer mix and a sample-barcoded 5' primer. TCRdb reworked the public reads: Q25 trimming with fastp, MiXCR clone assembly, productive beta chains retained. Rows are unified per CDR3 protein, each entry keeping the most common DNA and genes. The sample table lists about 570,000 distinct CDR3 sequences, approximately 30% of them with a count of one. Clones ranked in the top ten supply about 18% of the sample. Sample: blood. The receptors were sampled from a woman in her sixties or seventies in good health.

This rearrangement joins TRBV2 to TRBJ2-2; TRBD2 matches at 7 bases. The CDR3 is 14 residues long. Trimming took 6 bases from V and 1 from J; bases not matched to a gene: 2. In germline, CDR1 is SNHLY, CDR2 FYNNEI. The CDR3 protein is CASRGGGNTGELFF. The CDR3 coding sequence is TGTGCCAGCAGAGGCGGGGGGAACACCGGGGAGCTGTTTTTT.

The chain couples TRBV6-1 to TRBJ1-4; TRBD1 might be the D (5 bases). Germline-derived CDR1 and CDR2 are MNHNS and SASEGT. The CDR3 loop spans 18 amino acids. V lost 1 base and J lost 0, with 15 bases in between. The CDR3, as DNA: TGTGCCAGCAGTGAAGGACGGACACGAGGCACAACTAATGAAAAACTGTTTTTT. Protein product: CASSEGRTRGTTNEKLFF.

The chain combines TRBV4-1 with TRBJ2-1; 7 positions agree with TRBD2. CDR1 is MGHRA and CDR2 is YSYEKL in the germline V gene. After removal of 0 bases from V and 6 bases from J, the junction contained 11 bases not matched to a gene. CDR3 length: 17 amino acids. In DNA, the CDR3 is TGCGCCAGCAGCCAAGATGAAGTTCGAGCGGGAAGCAATGAGCAGTTCTTC. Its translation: CASSQDEVRAGSNEQFF.

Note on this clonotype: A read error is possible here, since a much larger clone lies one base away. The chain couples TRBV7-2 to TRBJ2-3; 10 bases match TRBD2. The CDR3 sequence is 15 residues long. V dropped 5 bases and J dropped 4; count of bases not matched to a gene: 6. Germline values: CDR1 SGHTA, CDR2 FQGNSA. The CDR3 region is CASSPSGGGADTQYF. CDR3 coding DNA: TGTGCCAGCAGCCCTAGCGGGGGAGGCGCAGATACGCAGTATTTT.